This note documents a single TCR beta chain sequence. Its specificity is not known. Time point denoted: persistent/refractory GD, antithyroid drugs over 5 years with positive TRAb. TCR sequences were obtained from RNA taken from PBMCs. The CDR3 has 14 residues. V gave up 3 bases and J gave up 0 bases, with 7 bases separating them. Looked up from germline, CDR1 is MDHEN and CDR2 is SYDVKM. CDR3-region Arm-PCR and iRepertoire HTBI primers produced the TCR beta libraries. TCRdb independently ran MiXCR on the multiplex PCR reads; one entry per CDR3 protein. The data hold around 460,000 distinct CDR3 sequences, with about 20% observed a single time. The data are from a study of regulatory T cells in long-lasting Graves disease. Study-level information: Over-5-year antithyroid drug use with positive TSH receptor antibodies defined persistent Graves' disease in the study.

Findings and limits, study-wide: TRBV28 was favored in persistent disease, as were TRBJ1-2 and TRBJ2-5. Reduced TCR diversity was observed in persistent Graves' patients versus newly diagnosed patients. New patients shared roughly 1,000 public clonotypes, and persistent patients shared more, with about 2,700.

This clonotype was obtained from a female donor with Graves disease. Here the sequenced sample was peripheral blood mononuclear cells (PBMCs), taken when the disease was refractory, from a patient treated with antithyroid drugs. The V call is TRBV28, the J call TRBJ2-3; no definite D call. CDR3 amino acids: CASSFETSTDTQYF. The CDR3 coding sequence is TGTGCCAGCAGTTTTGAAACTAGCACAGATACGCAGTATTTT. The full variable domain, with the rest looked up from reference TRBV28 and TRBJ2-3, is DVKVTQSSRYLVKRTGEKVFLECVQDMDHENMFWYRQDPGLGLRLIYFSYDVKMKEKGDIPEGYSVSREKKERFSLILESASTNQTSMYLCASSFETSTDTQYFGPGTRLTVL.